Following are 27 T cell receptor beta chains from one sample sequenced in a study of CD8 T cells in ankylosing spondylitis. A single record per CDR3 protein comes from TCRdb applying MiXCR to the 5' RACE reads. This repertoire shows 200,000 to 300,000 distinct CDR3 sequences, about 11% found once; its top ten account for about 3%. Material: blood, either unsorted or a sorted T cell fraction (not recorded which). Receptor source: a male donor with ankylosing spondylitis or in good health (not recorded which).

A note on this clonotype: The junction does not match germline at one end; this may be a read error. This chain joins TRBV6-5 and TRBJ2-1; weak D call: TRBD1 (7 bases). The germline CDR1 and CDR2 sequences are MNHEY and SVGAGI. The CDR3 runs to 16 residues. The CDR3 reads CANSYSAGGSYNEQFF. In nucleotides, the CDR3 is TGTGCCAACAGTTACTCGGCAGGGGGGTCCTACAATGAGCAGTTCTTC.

The CDR3 loop is CSARAPGGASLSTDTQYF. For the CDR3, the DNA is TGCAGTGCCCGGGCTCCGGGCGGGGCCTCTCTGAGCACAGATACGCAGTATTTT. The rearrangement links TRBV20-1 to TRBJ2-3; TRBD2 might be the D (6 bases). V was clipped by 6 bases and J by 0 bases, with 25 bases between them. CDR1 is DFQATT and CDR2 is SNEGSKA in the germline V gene (reference sequence). This CDR3 is 18 amino acids long.

This clonotype occurred many times. The chain combines TRBV20-1 with TRBJ2-7, with no clear D. This CDR3 region has 14 residues. V was pared by 0 bases and J by 2 bases, with 11 bases between. Germline V CDR1 and CDR2: DFQATT, SNEGSKA (reference sequence). The CDR3 coding sequence is TGCAGTGCTAGAGATAAGCATGGCACCTACGAGCAGTACTTC. This gives the protein CSARDKHGTYEQYF.

This sequence joins TRBV20-1 and TRBJ2-3; D not resolved. This CDR3 is built from 14 residues. Between the trimmed V and J ends, which lost 5 bases and 0 bases, there was a span of 12 bases. Germline CDR1 DFQATT, CDR2 SNEGSKA (reference sequence). CDR3: CSAPLYLSTDTQYF. In DNA, the CDR3 is TGCAGTGCTCCTCTATATCTGAGCACAGATACGCAGTATTTT.

The chain's CDR3 is CASSLGQGLHEQYF. The CDR3 nucleotides are TGCGCCAGCAGCTTGGGACAGGGTCTGCACGAGCAGTACTTC. The chain links TRBV5-1 to TRBJ2-7; TRBD1 aligns across 7 bases. Germline V gene lookup returns CDR1 SGHRS and CDR2 YFSETQ. The CDR3 runs to 14 residues. J was trimmed by 5 bases and V by 0 bases; bases with no gene match: 5.

This clonotype came up many times. V gene TRBV14 combines with J gene TRBJ2-7, with 7 bases matching TRBD2. V shed 4 bases, J shed 3 bases, and the junction held 6 bases outside the gene matches. CDR3 size: 14 residues. Germline values: CDR1 SGHDN, CDR2 FVKESK. Here the CDR3 reads CASSLGLVDYEQYF. The CDR3 nucleotides read TGTGCCAGCAGCCTCGGACTAGTAGACTACGAGCAGTACTTC. Full variable domain (outside the CDR3, taken from reference TRBV14 and TRBJ2-7): EAGVTQFPSHSVIEKGQTVTLRCDPISGHDNLYWYRRVMGKEIKFLLHFVKESKQDESGMPNNRFLAERTGGTYSTLKVQPAELEDSGVYFCASSLGLVDYEQYFGPGTRLTVT.

This clonotype was counted at least ten times. This chain joins TRBV11-1 and TRBJ1-2; 10 bases are a match to TRBD1. The CDR3 is 19 amino acids. Per the germline V gene, CDR1 is SGHAT and CDR2 is FQDESV (reference sequence). V was pared by 1 base and J by 3 bases, with 14 bases of the junction left unmatched. CDR3 coding DNA: TGTGCCAGCAGCTTAGGTCTTGCAGGACAGGGGGATTCGGACTATGGCTACACCTTC. Protein sequence: CASSLGLAGQGDSDYGYTF.

Concerning this clonotype itself: The limits of the CDR3 on the DNA are not certain, so only TCRdb's listed CDR3 is given. This chain uses TRBV12-1 with TRBJ1-4; the listed D gene, TRBD1, was not tested against the DNA. TRBV12-1 is termed a pseudogene. The CDR3 is 15 residues long, counting both termini. CDR3 residues: CAVLGSQGKRKTVFF.

This chain uses TRBV27 with TRBJ2-1, with 7 bases aligning to TRBD1. The CDR3 extends over 14 amino acids. Unmatched junction bases numbered 9, after V lost 5 bases and J lost 8 bases. CDR1 and CDR2 (germline): MNHEY, SMNVEV (reference sequence). The CDR3 is CASSGEQGSDEQFF. DNA of the CDR3: TGTGCCAGCAGTGGCGAACAGGGGTCGGATGAGCAGTTCTTC.

This clonotype was found many times. V usage is TRBV3-1 and J usage is TRBJ1-2; unclear D gene. The CDR3 is 16 residues long. Germline CDR1 reads LGHDT; CDR2 reads YNNKEL (reference sequence). The germline V and J ends were trimmed by 0 bases and 2 bases, with 13 bases remaining between them. The CDR3 here is CASSQEGESSNYGYTF. For the CDR3, the DNA is TGTGCCAGCAGCCAAGAGGGTGAGAGTTCAAACTATGGCTACACCTTC.

This clonotype was counted at least ten times. This chain's CDR3 is CASSQAIQGGSNQPQHF. In DNA form, the CDR3 reads TGTGCCAGCAGCCAAGCCATACAGGGTGGCAGCAATCAGCCCCAGCATTTT. The rearrangement uses TRBV4-2 and TRBJ1-5; possibly TRBD1 for D (6 bases). Trimming cost V 1 base and J 1 base, with 14 bases left between them. Germline CDR1 and CDR2: LGHNA and YNFKEQ. This CDR3 comprises 17 residues.

This clonotype has a count of ten or more. The V gene is TRBV20-1, the J gene TRBJ1-1; 7 bases map to TRBD1. The germline CDR1 and CDR2 sequences are DFQATT and SNEGSKA (reference sequence). V was clipped by 4 bases and J by 5 bases; unmatched bases: 19. The length of the CDR3 is 17 residues. In DNA, the CDR3 is TGCAGTGCTACCAGCGATGGGGACAGCTTATTGGGAACTGAAGCTTTCTTT. Protein sequence: CSATSDGDSLLGTEAFF.

This chain joins TRBV3-1 and TRBJ1-1; no definite D call. The CDR3 has 15 amino acids. The germline gives CDR1 LGHDT, CDR2 YNNKEL (reference sequence). The V end was cut by 4 bases, the J end by 2 bases, with 14 bases between. CDR3 region: CASSPSEVGNTEAFF. The CDR3 bases are TGTGCCAGCAGCCCCTCAGAGGTAGGAAACACTGAAGCTTTCTTT.

Worth noting for this clonotype: This clone may be a read error of a much larger clone one base away. The chain combines TRBV5-1 with TRBJ1-1; D perhaps matches TRBD1 (5 bases). The CDR3 consists of 15 residues. The germline gives CDR1 SGHRS, CDR2 YFSETQ. The CDR3 DNA follows: TGCGTCAGCAGCTTGGCCCCAGGGTTAGGCACTGAAGCTTTCTTT. This gives the protein CVSSLAPGLGTEAFF.

This clonotype has at least ten counts. V and J are TRBV25-1 and TRBJ2-7; D call uncertain. The germline V gene encodes CDR1 MGHDK and CDR2 SYGVNS. V was trimmed by 4 bases and J by 3 bases, leaving 7 bases between them. The length of the CDR3 is 12 residues. The CDR3 loop reads CASSGQFYEQYF. The CDR3 bases are TGTGCCAGCAGTGGTCAGTTCTACGAGCAGTACTTC.

The chain combines TRBV6-1 with TRBJ1-4; no clear D gene. Germline CDR1 and CDR2: MNHNS and SASEGT. Trimming stripped 10 bases from V and 7 bases from J, with 22 bases between. The CDR3 has 15 residues. CDR3 bases: TGTGCCATCAGAACGGATTCTTCATGGGGTGAAAAACTGTTTTTT. The encoded protein is CAIRTDSSWGEKLFF.

This clonotype showed up many times. This CDR3 is CSALRDSNTEAFF. The DNA for the CDR3 is TGCAGTGCTCTCCGGGACTCGAACACTGAAGCTTTCTTT. The chain uses TRBV20-1 and TRBJ1-1; a weak D match, TRBD1 (5 bases). V was shortened by 5 bases and J by 1 base, with 11 bases between the two germline ends. There are 13 residues in the CDR3. Germline V CDR1 and CDR2: DFQATT, SNEGSKA (reference sequence).

This clonotype was seen repeatedly, ten times or more. The chain carries TRBV7-9 and TRBJ2-2, with TRBD1 matching over 8 bases. Trimming took 4 bases from V and 7 from J; bases not matched to a gene: 5. Germline V CDR1 and CDR2: SEHNR, FQNEAQ (reference sequence). CDR3 length: 14 amino acids. The CDR3 here is CASSSGQGDGELFF. DNA for the CDR3: TGTGCCAGCAGCTCCGGACAGGGCGACGGGGAGCTGTTTTTT.

This clonotype was picked up many times. The chain has TRBV5-1 and TRBJ2-3; 8 positions match TRBD1. The ends lost 2 bases at V and 6 bases at J; junction bases unmatched: 5. The CDR3 totals 14 residues. Per the germline V gene, CDR1 is SGHRS and CDR2 is YFSETQ. As DNA, the CDR3 is TGCGCCAGCAGCTTTGACAGGGGAACGGATACGCAGTATTTT. It codes for CASSFDRGTDTQYF.

This clonotype appeared many times. This chain uses TRBV7-2 with TRBJ2-5, with D perhaps assigned TRBD1 or TRBD2 (6 bases each). V gave up 5 bases and J gave up 3 bases, with 16 bases separating them. CDR1 and CDR2 (germline): SGHTA, FQGNSA. This CDR3 is built from 15 residues. Written as DNA, the CDR3 is TGTGCCAGCAGCCGTGAGGGGGGCCGGGAAGAGACCCAGTACTTC. Translation gives CASSREGGREETQYF.

With regard to this clonotype: Since no conserved phenylalanine or tryptophan closes the CDR3, a read error is the likely cause. V gene TRBV5-1 combines with J gene TRBJ2-3; no clear D. Per germline, CDR1 SGHRS and CDR2 YFSETQ. The CDR3 has 12 residues. CDR3 DNA: TGCGTCAGCAGCTTGGCCAAGGATACGCAGTATTAT. Translation: CVSSLAKDTQYY.

This clonotype was found many times. The chain combines TRBV5-1 with TRBJ1-2; D is unclear. V lost 0 bases and J lost 2, with 11 bases in between. Germline CDR1 is SGHRS and CDR2 is YFSETQ. CDR3 length equals 15 residues. The CDR3 loop is CASSLAHAVNYGYTF. The CDR3 nucleotides read TGCGCCAGCAGCTTGGCCCATGCGGTAAACTATGGCTACACCTTC.

The genes are TRBV5-1 and TRBJ1-1, with 8 nucleotides matching TRBD1. Germline V gene lookup returns CDR1 SGHRS and CDR2 YFSETQ. The CDR3 has 14 amino acids. After removal of 4 bases from V and 4 bases from J, the junction contained 6 bases not matched to a gene. DNA for the CDR3: TGCGCCAGCAGCCATAGACAGGGGACCACTGAAGCTTTCTTT. Translating gives CASSHRQGTTEAFF.

This clonotype was counted ten times or more. V gene TRBV5-1 combines with J gene TRBJ1-2; 9 bases agree with TRBD1. Germline trimming cut 4 bases from V and 2 bases from J; bases unmatched to any gene: 3. This CDR3 comprises 14 residues. The germline CDR1 and CDR2 sequences are SGHRS and YFSETQ. This CDR3 is CASSADRGNYGYTF. The CDR3 DNA sequence: TGCGCCAGCAGCGCAGACAGGGGGAACTATGGCTACACCTTC.

The sample holds a few counts of this clonotype. The J gene is TRBJ2-3, the V gene TRBV9; TRBD1 matches at 11 bases. Germline trimming cut 1 base from V and 5 bases from J; bases unmatched to any gene: 6. Germline V gene lookup returns CDR1 SGDLS and CDR2 YYNGEE. This CDR3 is built from 16 residues. CDR3 sequence reads: CASSVRGQGAGDTQYF. The CDR3 DNA sequence: TGTGCCAGCAGCGTACGTGGACAGGGGGCTGGAGATACGCAGTATTTT.

The table lists this clonotype with a few counts. Here the CDR3 DNA reads TGTGCCAGCAGCTCCCGGGGTGGCGTGGAAAACATTCAGTACTTC. This encodes CASSSRGGVENIQYF. The chain combines TRBV7-9 with TRBJ2-4; D is perhaps TRBD2 (5 bases). This CDR3 has 15 residues. Per the germline V gene, CDR1 is SEHNR and CDR2 is FQNEAQ (reference sequence). V shed 4 bases and J shed 5 bases, with 15 bases lying between them.

The V and J genes are TRBV30 and TRBJ1-1; weak D call: TRBD1 (5 bases). V was pared by 2 bases and J by 10 bases, with 14 bases between. The CDR3 length is 12 residues. CDR1 and CDR2 (germline): GTSNPN, SVGIG (reference sequence). The CDR3 DNA is TGTGCCTGGAGTCCCGCCGGGGCGGGAGCTTTCTTT. Residues: CAWSPAGAGAFF.